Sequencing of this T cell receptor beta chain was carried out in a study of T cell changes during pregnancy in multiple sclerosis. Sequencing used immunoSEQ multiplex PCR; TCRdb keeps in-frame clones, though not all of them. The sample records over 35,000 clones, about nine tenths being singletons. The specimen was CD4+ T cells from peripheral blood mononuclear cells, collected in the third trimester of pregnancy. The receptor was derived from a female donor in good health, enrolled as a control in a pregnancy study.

CDR3 in amino acids: CASLGQGNTGELFF. CDR3 sequence (DNA): TGTGCCAGCCTGGGACAGGGAAACACCGGGGAGCTGTTTTTT. The chain joins TRBV25-1 to TRBJ2-2, with 9 nucleotides matching TRBD1. Germline lookup yields CDR1 MGHDK and CDR2 SYGVNS. V shed 8 bases, J shed 2 bases, and the junction held 3 bases outside the gene matches. The CDR3 is 14 amino acids.